These T cell receptor beta chains were read from a single sample in a study of beta chain features in type 1 diabetes. The protocol was immunoSEQ multiplex PCR, while the TCRdb copy is restricted to in-frame clones and leaves out a portion. The data contain 450,000 or so clones, 10% to 12% of them singletons. Sequenced input: naive CD4+ T cells from blood. The receptors come from a young woman in good health. The CDR3 runs from the conserved cysteine through the conserved F or W. The order of the fields is D gene, CDR3 length, clone size, J gene, V gene, CDR3 DNA, CDR3 protein. D genes are given only for firm matches. Rows give clone size only sometimes, using once, few, many, or a class for an expanded clone.

D gene: -
CDR3 length: 13
clone size: few
J gene: TRBJ2-5
V gene: TRBV7-2
CDR3 DNA: TGTGCCAGCAGCAGATCCAGCGTGGAGACCCAGTACTTC
CDR3 protein: CASSRSSVETQYF

D gene: -
CDR3 length: 13
clone size: few
J gene: TRBJ1-2
V gene: TRBV7-2
CDR3 DNA: TGTGCCAGCAGCTTATCCCTAAACTATGGCTACACCTTC
CDR3 protein: CASSLSLNYGYTF

D gene: TRBD2
CDR3 length: 15
clone size: few
J gene: TRBJ2-1
V gene: TRBV9
CDR3 DNA: TGTGCCAGCAGCCGGTCTAGCGGGAGTTGGAATGAGCAGTTCTTC
CDR3 protein: CASSRSSGSWNEQFF

D gene: -
CDR3 length: 13
clone size: few
J gene: TRBJ1-3
V gene: TRBV29-1
CDR3 DNA: TGCAGCGTTGTAACGGGATCTGGAAACACCATATATTTT
CDR3 protein: CSVVTGSGNTIYF

D gene: TRBD1
CDR3 length: 14
clone size: -
J gene: TRBJ1-2
V gene: TRBV29-1
CDR3 DNA: TGCAGCGTTGCACTAAGGACAGGAATAGGCGGCTACACCTTC
CDR3 protein: CSVALRTGIGGYTF

D gene: -
CDR3 length: 14
clone size: few
J gene: TRBJ2-1
V gene: TRBV7-2
CDR3 DNA: TGTGCCAGCAGCCGATTAGGACAGTTTCGAGAGCAGTTCTTC
CDR3 protein: CASSRLGQFREQFF

D gene: TRBD1
CDR3 length: 16
clone size: -
J gene: TRBJ2-1
V gene: TRBV5-1
CDR3 DNA: TGCGCCAGCAGCTTGCCAGGGGGCGCATTATACAATGAGCAGTTCTTC
CDR3 protein: CASSLPGGALYNEQFF

D gene: -
CDR3 length: 14
clone size: few
J gene: TRBJ2-5
V gene: TRBV7-2
CDR3 DNA: TGTGCCAGCACCTGGCACCGAAACCAAGAGACCCAGTACTTC
CDR3 protein: CASTWHRNQETQYF

D gene: -
CDR3 length: 16
clone size: -
J gene: TRBJ2-2
V gene: TRBV4-1
CDR3 DNA: TGCGCCAGCAGCCGCATAGGGACAACGAACACCGGGGAGCTGTTTTTT
CDR3 protein: CASSRIGTTNTGELFF

D gene: -
CDR3 length: 15
clone size: -
J gene: TRBJ1-3
V gene: TRBV4-3
CDR3 DNA: TGCGCCAGCAGCCGTGACAGTCGCTCTGGAAACACCATATATTTT
CDR3 protein: CASSRDSRSGNTIYF

D gene: -
CDR3 length: 11
clone size: few
J gene: TRBJ2-2
V gene: TRBV6-5
CDR3 DNA: TGTGCCAGCAGTACCCTGGGGGCGGCCGTCTTT
CDR3 protein: CASSTLGAAVF